This entry features one T cell receptor (beta chain) sequence. The repertoire was sequenced with immunoSEQ multiplex PCR; TCRdb's copy has only in-frame clones and lacks some. Of under 20,000 clones listed, about 66% are singletons. This specimen comes from a study of sequential checkpoint blockade in melanoma. Study as a whole: Arm A got nivolumab then ipilimumab; arm B the reverse, 1:1. Each arm's sequence ended with maintenance nivolumab.

The V end was cut by 1 base, the J end by 4 bases, with 6 bases between. The CDR3 is 13 amino acids. Per germline, CDR1 MGHDK and CDR2 SYGVNS. Treatment specified: randomized to nivolumab then ipilimumab (arm A) or the reverse (arm B). DNA-damaging chemotherapy had not been given to any patient beforehand. Live CD3+CD8+ CD19− CD56− cells were sorted from PBMCs. The specimen comprised CD8+ T cells sorted from blood (inferred from file names), sampled from a patient given nivolumab and ipilimumab in sequence. The V and J genes are TRBV25-1 and TRBJ2-3; D is unclear. The TCR originated in a human donor with melanoma. In DNA form, the CDR3 reads TGTGCCAGCAGTGAATTGGAGTCAGATACGCAGTATTTT. This translates into CASSELESDTQYF. The whole variable domain, filled in from reference TRBV25-1 and TRBJ2-3, reads EADIYQTPRYLVIGTGKKITLECSQTMGHDKMYWYQQDPGMELHLIHYSYGVNSTEKGDLSSESTVSRIRTEHFPLTLESARPSHTSQYLCASSELESDTQYFGPGTRLTVL.